Presented here are 7 T cell receptor beta chains from one specimen sequenced in a study of Ad26.COV2.S vaccination and SARS-CoV-2 variants. Libraries were prepared by immunoSEQ multiplex PCR; TCRdb keeps only in-frame clonotypes and omits some of them. The sample holds roughly 400,000 clones, about nine tenths seen once. Treatment given: over 15 received Ad26.COV2.S at low or high dose, single or two shots; about five received placebo; per-sample allocation not given. Vaccine and placebo recipients were sampled on day 63 after the first injection. The material sequenced was peripheral blood, taken in a trial of Ad26.COV2.S vaccine versus placebo. The receptors derive from a person aged 18-65 years who received the Ad26.COV2.S COVID-19 vaccine or a placebo.

The chain uses TRBV12-5 and TRBJ1-1; possibly TRBD1 for D (5 bases). Germline-derived CDR1 and CDR2 are LGHNT and FRNRAP. The V gene lost 1 base and the J gene lost 0 bases, with 18 bases spanning the gap. The CDR3 sequence is 18 residues long. For the CDR3, the DNA is TGTGCTAGTGGTTTGGCCCCCTTGAGTTCAGGGTTGAACACTGAAGCTTTCTTT. As protein: CASGLAPLSSGLNTEAFF.

This clone came up once. The chain recombines TRBV2 with TRBJ1-6; tentative D call: TRBD1 (6 bases). The CDR3 has 14 amino acids. Per germline, CDR1 SNHLY and CDR2 FYNNEI. V gave up 8 bases and J gave up 8 bases, with 16 bases separating them. CDR3 in DNA: TGTGCCAGCCTCGCCCCGGCAGGGGATTCACCCCTCCACTTT. Translated: CASLAPAGDSPLHF.

The rearrangement links TRBV20-1 to TRBJ1-2; D perhaps matches TRBD1 (5 bases). V lost 6 bases, J lost 8 bases, and 13 bases lay in between. Germline V gene lookup returns CDR1 DFQATT and CDR2 SNEGSKA (reference sequence). The CDR3 has 11 amino acids. CDR3 loop: CSALWGGGYTF. DNA for the CDR3: TGCAGTGCCCTATGGGGGGGAGGCTACACCTTC.

The chain employs TRBV30 and TRBJ1-2; weak D call: TRBD1 (5 bases). Trimming removed 2 bases from V and 5 bases from J, with 18 bases in between. Germline values: CDR1 GTSNPN, CDR2 SVGIG (reference sequence). This CDR3 has 15 residues. The CDR3 sequence is CAWSLTGTGKYGYTF. The CDR3 DNA is TGTGCCTGGAGTCTTACCGGGACCGGGAAATATGGCTACACCTTC.

The gene calls are TRBV5-8 and TRBJ1-1; no clear D. The germline CDR1 and CDR2 sequences are SGHTS and YDEGEE. The CDR3 has 13 residues. V was trimmed by 4 bases and J by 6 bases, leaving 13 bases between them. CDR3 nucleotide sequence: TGTGCCAGCAGCCGACGGAAGGTGTCTGAAGCTTTCTTT. Amino acids: CASSRRKVSEAFF.

V is TRBV7-9 and J is TRBJ2-5, with D possibly matching TRBD1 (7 bases). The V and J ends lost 4 bases and 7 bases respectively, with 19 bases between them. Germline CDR1 SEHNR, CDR2 FQNEAQ (reference sequence). The CDR3 loop spans 15 amino acids. This CDR3 reads CASSSGQVEGVTQYF. In DNA, the CDR3 is TGTGCCAGCAGCTCTGGACAGGTGGAGGGTGTGACCCAGTACTTC. Variable domain in full (rest from reference TRBV7-9 and TRBJ2-5): DTGVSQNPRHKITKRGQNVTFRCDPISEHNRLYWYRQTLGQGPEFLTYFQNEAQLEKSRLLSDRFSAERPKGSFSTLEIQRTEQGDSAMYLCASSSGQVEGVTQYFGPGTRLLVL.

V gene TRBV18 combines with J gene TRBJ1-2; no definite D call. Deletions cut 2 bases from V and 6 bases from J, with 4 bases between. CDR1 and CDR2 from the germline V gene are KGHSH and LQKENI. The CDR3 covers 11 residues. The CDR3 spells CASSPKDGYTF. Written as DNA, the CDR3 is TGTGCCAGCTCACCAAAGGATGGCTACACCTTC.